Below are 25 T cell receptor beta chains sequenced from a single sample in a study of molecular identifiers for immune sequencing clone quantification. TCRdb passed the PCR reads through MiXCR, listing each CDR3 protein once. The repertoire holds about 100,000 distinct CDR3 sequences, 36% seen once, with approximately 4% in the top ten. Sequencing was carried out using naive CD8+ T cells from blood, with Jurkat cell RNA spiked in. Subset given: FACS-sorted CD8+CD4-CCR7+CD45RA+ naive T cells. Receptors originate from a human donor in good health. Some libraries in this study had Jurkat cell RNA spiked in.

With regard to this clonotype: A much larger clone lies one base from this, so it may be a read error. The CDR3 nucleotides are TGTGCCATCAGACTAGCACCGACAGATACGCACTATTTT. Its translation: CAIRLAPTDTHYF. The chain links TRBV10-3 to TRBJ2-3, with D possibly TRBD2 on 6 matching bases. This CDR3 has 13 amino acids. The germline V gene encodes CDR1 ENHRY and CDR2 SYGVKD.

This clonotype was seen ten or more times. This chain uses TRBV6-6 with TRBJ2-2; the D is unclear. The germline CDR1 and CDR2 sequences are MNHNY and SVGAGI (reference sequence). V lost 5 bases to trimming and J lost 13 bases, with 11 bases between them. The CDR3 is 11 residues long. CDR3 loop: CASSTLRRLFF. The CDR3 nucleotides read TGTGCCAGCAGTACACTGCGGAGGCTGTTTTTT.

This clonotype was observed at least ten times. The rearrangement joins TRBV28 to TRBJ1-5; 9 bases match TRBD1. From germline, CDR1 is MDHEN and CDR2 SYDVKM. The trim removed 3 bases at V and 7 bases at J, leaving 7 bases unmatched. The length of the CDR3 is 15 residues. The CDR3 DNA follows: TGTGCCAGCAGTTTTGGTTACAGGGGGCTCCAGCCCCAGCATTTT. Its protein product is CASSFGYRGLQPQHF.

Concerning this clonotype itself: A much larger clone lies a single base off, so this may be a read error. The rearrangement uses TRBV5-4 and TRBJ2-3, with D uncertain. Deletions cut 4 bases from V and 4 bases from J, with 16 bases between. The germline V gene encodes CDR1 SGHNT and CDR2 YYREEE (reference sequence). There are 15 residues in the CDR3. CDR3 sequence reads: CASSVPTASADTQYF. The CDR3, as DNA: TGTGCCAGCAGCGTTCCTACGGCAAGCGCAGATACGCAGTATTTT. The complete variable domain, with remaining parts taken from reference TRBV5-4 and TRBJ2-3, reads ETGVTQSPTHLIKTRGQQVTLRCSSQSGHNTVSWYQQALGQGPQFIFQYYREEENGRGNFPPRFSGLQFPNYSSELNVNALELDDSALYLCASSVPTASADTQYFGPGTRLTVL.

CDR3 in DNA: TGTGCCAGTAGTATAATCGAGGGCAATGAGCAGTTCTTC. Protein product: CASSIIEGNEQFF. V is TRBV19 and J is TRBJ2-1; weak D call: TRBD2 (5 bases). The CDR3 is 13 amino acids. V was trimmed by 2 bases and J by 6 bases, leaving 8 bases between them. Germline V gene sequence: CDR1 LNHDA, CDR2 SQIVND (reference sequence).

This clonotype was counted at least ten times. This chain uses TRBV25-1 with TRBJ2-7; D perhaps matches TRBD2 (6 bases). Trimming took off 8 bases at V and 7 bases at J, with 9 bases between the two ends. The CDR3 is 10 residues long. Germline V gives CDR1 MGHDK, CDR2 SYGVNS. The CDR3 bases are TGTGCCAGCCCGGAGGGGGAGCAGTACTTC. This codes for CASPEGEQYF.

This clonotype was found many times. The V and J genes are TRBV3-1 and TRBJ1-5; no definite D call. V was trimmed by 0 bases and J by 2 bases, leaving 14 bases between them. CDR1 is LGHDT and CDR2 is YNNKEL in the germline V gene (reference sequence). The CDR3 is 17 residues long. The CDR3 reads CASSQDEPGIGNQPQHF. Written as DNA, the CDR3 is TGTGCCAGCAGCCAAGACGAGCCCGGAATCGGCAATCAGCCCCAGCATTTT.

A note on this clonotype: Since a much larger clone is just one base distant, this may be a read error. V is TRBV6-6 and J is TRBJ2-1, with D possibly being TRBD2 (5 bases). Germline values: CDR1 MNHNY, CDR2 SVGAGI (reference sequence). The CDR3 runs 8 residues. The DNA of the CDR3 is TGTGCGGCGGGTGAGCTGTTCTTC. Its protein product is CAAGELFF.

The V gene is TRBV2, the J gene TRBJ2-7; 7 positions agree with TRBD2. After removal of 11 bases from V and 1 base from J, the junction contained 2 bases not matched to a gene. CDR1 SNHLY and CDR2 FYNNEI come from the germline V gene. This CDR3 is 11 amino acids long. CDR3 loop: CAGGGSYEQYF. The CDR3, as DNA: TGTGCCGGGGGGGGGTCCTACGAGCAGTACTTC. The whole variable domain, remainder taken from reference TRBV2 and TRBJ2-7, is EPEVTQTPSHQVTQMGQEVILRCVPISNHLYFYWYRQILGQKVEFLVSFYNNEISEKSEIFDDQFSVERPDGSNFTLKIRSTKLEDSAMYFCAGGGSYEQYFGPGTRLTVT.

This clonotype was found a few times. The rearrangement links TRBV2 to TRBJ2-5, with D possibly TRBD2 on 6 matching bases. Trimming left V 7 bases short and J 2 bases short, with 17 bases between. The CDR3 has 15 residues. The germline V gene encodes CDR1 SNHLY and CDR2 FYNNEI. CDR3 residues: CASTTELASQETQYF. The CDR3 region has the DNA TGTGCCAGCACGACCGAACTAGCATCTCAAGAGACCCAGTACTTC.

In its sample, this clonotype was seen once. At one of its ends the junction is not consistent with the germline gene, which may arise from a read error. The CDR3 sequence: CASSQDFSGAYVLTF. For the CDR3, the DNA is TGCGCCAGCAGCCAAGATTTTTCTGGGGCCTACGTCCTGACTTTC. The chain combines TRBV4-3 with TRBJ2-6, with D maybe TRBD1 (5 bases). The CDR3 contains 15 residues. Germline-derived CDR1 and CDR2 are LGHNA and YSLEER.

This clonotype was recorded a few times. The J gene is TRBJ2-7, the V gene TRBV7-9, with TRBD2 matching 8 bases. The CDR3 is 13 residues long. Looked up from germline, CDR1 is SEHNR and CDR2 is FQNEAQ (reference sequence). With 5 bases clipped from V and 6 bases from J, the junction kept 6 bases outside the gene matches. CDR3 DNA sequence: TGTGCCAGCAGCCCAAGGACTAGCCCCGAGCAGTACTTC. Amino acids: CASSPRTSPEQYF.

This clonotype showed up just a few times. The V call is TRBV12-3 or TRBV12-4, the J call TRBJ2-6; TRBD1 agrees at 10 bases. With 6 bases clipped from V and 2 bases from J, the junction kept 7 bases outside the gene matches. CDR3 length: 17 residues. CDR3 nucleotide sequence: TGTGCCAGCAGAACGCCGGGACAGGGGACTGGGGCCAACGTCCTGACTTTC. Amino acids: CASRTPGQGTGANVLTF.

The genes are TRBV20-1 and TRBJ2-7, with D possibly being TRBD2 (5 bases). With 5 bases removed from V and 5 bases from J, the gap between germline ends came to 10 bases. This CDR3 contains 11 residues. Germline V lookup: CDR1 DFQATT, CDR2 SNEGSKA (reference sequence). DNA of the CDR3: TGCAGTGCTCCACGAGGGAACGAGCAGTACTTC. Protein sequence: CSAPRGNEQYF.

This clonotype has a count of ten or more. The genes are TRBV5-6 and TRBJ2-5; 10 nucleotides match TRBD1. CDR1 and CDR2 from the germline V gene are SGHDT and YYEEEE. V gave up 0 bases and J gave up 4 bases; unmatched junction bases: 3. The CDR3 consists of 15 residues. The CDR3 nucleotides read TGTGCCAGCAGCTTGGCCCGGACAGGGGGAGAGACCCAGTACTTC. Translation: CASSLARTGGETQYF.

V gene TRBV11-2 combines with J gene TRBJ2-7; D may be TRBD2 (6 bases). Germline V gene sequence: CDR1 SGHAT, CDR2 FQNNGV. Trimming cost V 2 bases and J 3 bases, with 20 bases left between them. The CDR3 is 17 residues long. CDR3 amino acids: CASSLPGTPTPFYEQYF. Here the CDR3 DNA reads TGTGCCAGCAGCTTACCCGGGACTCCCACCCCGTTCTACGAGCAGTACTTC.

Of note for this clonotype: A read error may account for a junction end that differs from germline. V gene TRBV9 combines with J gene TRBJ2-1; tentative D call: TRBD1 (5 bases). The CDR3 totals 14 residues. CDR1 is SGDLS, CDR2 YYNGEE, per germline. In DNA form, the CDR3 reads TGTGCCAGCAGCGCCTGGGGCAGTTACAGTGAGCAGTTCTTC. Translation gives CASSAWGSYSEQFF.

This clonotype appeared a few times. A read error may produce the germline difference seen at one junction end. V usage is TRBV5-3 and J usage is TRBJ2-3; no reliable D call. TRBV5-3 qualifies as an ORF whose function is uncertain. The CDR3 is 13 residues long. CDR3 amino acids: CASSLLRPDTQYF. As DNA, the CDR3 is TGTGCCAGCAGCTTACTGCGTCCAGATACGCAGTATTTT.

About this clonotype: Given a much more abundant clone one base away, this may be a read error. The rearrangement uses TRBV29-1 and TRBJ2-2; TRBD2 matches at 9 bases. CDR3 length: 16 residues. Germline loops: CDR1 SQVTM, CDR2 ANQGSEA. CDR3 DNA sequence: TGCGGCGTTGGGGGTAGCGGGAGCCCGAACACCGGGGAGCTGTTTTTT. Protein sequence: CGVGGSGSPNTGELFF.

On this clonotype: A read error may explain this, as a much larger clone is one base away. The V call is TRBV6-2 or TRBV6-3, the J call TRBJ2-1, with D possibly being TRBD1 (6 bases). Trimming took off 5 bases at V and 6 bases at J, with 20 bases between the two ends. CDR3 length: 16 residues. The germline V gene has CDR1 MNHEY and CDR2 SVGEGT. The CDR3 here is CASSPRQAPLGNEQFF. The DNA for the CDR3 is TGTGCCAGCAGTCCTCGACAGGCCCCCCTGGGCAATGAGCAGTTCTTC.

As regards this clonotype: Since the CDR3 does not end with the conserved phenylalanine or tryptophan, this likely comes from a read error. This sequence joins TRBV5-3 and TRBJ1-1, with D hard to call. TRBV5-3 is reported as an ORF; its role is uncertain. The CDR3 is made up of 13 amino acids. The CDR3: CASSFPGSTEAFL. The CDR3 DNA is TGTGCCAGCAGCTTTCCGGGGAGCACTGAAGCTTTCCTT.

Points on this clonotype: A clone one base away is much larger, so this may be a read error. The rearrangement links TRBV5-6 to TRBJ2-7, with a possible D match to TRBD1 (5 bases). The CDR3 contains 13 residues. Per the germline V gene, CDR1 is SGHDT and CDR2 is YYEEEE. Trimming stripped 0 bases from V and 7 bases from J, with 11 bases between. The CDR3 sequence is CASSLVGLREQYF. The CDR3 DNA is TGTGCCAGCAGCTTGGTGGGGCTACGGGAGCAGTACTTC.

This clonotype was seen at least ten times. The J gene is TRBJ2-7, the V gene TRBV4-3; D remains unclear. Trimming removed 1 base from V and 3 bases from J, with 10 bases in between. CDR1 and CDR2 (germline): LGHNA, YSLEER. The CDR3 contains 14 residues. In nucleotides, the CDR3 is TGCGCCAGCAGCCAAGTATTAGTAGGCTACGAGCAGTACTTC. Its protein product is CASSQVLVGYEQYF.

Regarding this clonotype: The junction departs from the called germline gene at one end, perhaps through a read error. V is TRBV6-4 and J is TRBJ2-3; the D gene is possibly TRBD2 (5 bases). Germline lookup yields CDR1 MRHNA and CDR2 SNTAGT. The CDR3 consists of 14 residues. CDR3 sequence reads: CASIDTGFTDTQCF. Here the CDR3 DNA reads TGTGCCAGCATCGACACGGGATTCACAGATACGCAGTGTTTT.

This clonotype has ten or more counts. V gene TRBV12-3 or TRBV12-4 combines with J gene TRBJ2-7, with D possibly TRBD2 on 6 matching bases. Trimming cost V 6 bases and J 6 bases, with 15 bases left between them. The CDR3 extends over 13 amino acids. DNA for the CDR3: TGTGCCAGCAGCCCTGGGACTGCGCGCGAGCAGTACTTC. It codes for CASSPGTAREQYF.